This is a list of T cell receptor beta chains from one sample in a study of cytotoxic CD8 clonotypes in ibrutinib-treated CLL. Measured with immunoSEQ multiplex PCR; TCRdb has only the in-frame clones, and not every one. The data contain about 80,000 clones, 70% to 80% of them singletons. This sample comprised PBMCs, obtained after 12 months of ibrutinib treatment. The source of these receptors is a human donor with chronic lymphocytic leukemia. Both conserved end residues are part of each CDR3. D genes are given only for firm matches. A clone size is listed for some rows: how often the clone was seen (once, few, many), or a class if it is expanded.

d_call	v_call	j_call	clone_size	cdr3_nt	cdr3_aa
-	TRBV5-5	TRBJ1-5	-	TGTGCCAGCAGCTTGGGGGGCAGACCTCAGCCCCAGCATTTT	CASSLGGRPQPQHF
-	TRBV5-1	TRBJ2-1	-	TGCGCCAGCAGGTCCGCAGGGGGACTAGGGAATGAGCAGTTCTTC	CASRSAGGLGNEQFF
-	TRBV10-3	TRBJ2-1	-	TGTGCCATCAGTGAGCCCCCCGGGGCTGAGCAGTTCTTC	CAISEPPGAEQFF
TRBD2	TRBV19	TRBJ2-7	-	TGTGCCAGTAGTACCCCCGGGAGCGGGGTGGGTGACGAGCAGTACTTC	CASSTPGSGVGDEQYF
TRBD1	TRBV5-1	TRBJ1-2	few	TGCGCCAGCAGCTGGGGACAGGGGGCAGAGGTTGGCTACACCTTC	CASSWGQGAEVGYTF
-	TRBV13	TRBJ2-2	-	TGTGCCAGCAGCTTAAGGAGGGTAAAGAACACCGGGGAGCTGTTTTTT	CASSLRRVKNTGELFF
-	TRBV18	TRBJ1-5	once	TGTGCCAGCTCACCAGGCAGGGGCAATCAGCCCCAGCATTTT	CASSPGRGNQPQHF
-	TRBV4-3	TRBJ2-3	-	TGCGCCAGCAGCCCCCTGGCGGCTGGTTGGGATACGCAGTATTTT	CASSPLAAGWDTQYF
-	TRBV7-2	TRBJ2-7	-	TGTGCCAGCACCCTGGACCCCAACTCCTACGAGCAGTACTTC	CASTLDPNSYEQYF
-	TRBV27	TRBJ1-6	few	TGTGCCAGCAGTTTACAGGCGGGGCTCGATTCACCCCTCCACTTT	CASSLQAGLDSPLHF
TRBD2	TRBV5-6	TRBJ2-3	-	TGTGCCAGCAGCCCGGGGGGGACGGGCCGGGGCACAGATACGCAGTATTTT	CASSPGGTGRGTDTQYF
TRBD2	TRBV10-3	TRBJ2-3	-	TGTGCCATCAGTGACCCCGGGCGGGGGGTCACAGATACGCAGTATTTT	CAISDPGRGVTDTQYF
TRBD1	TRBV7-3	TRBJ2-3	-	TGTGCCAGCAGCCCGACAGGGGGCCGGCCCACAGATACGCAGTATTTT	CASSPTGGRPTDTQYF
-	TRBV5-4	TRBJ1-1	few	TGTGCCAGCAGCTTGCGGGGAGTGGGGGTAGTCACTGAAGCTTTCTTT	CASSLRGVGVVTEAFF
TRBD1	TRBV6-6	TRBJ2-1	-	TGTGCCAGCAGTTCGACAGGGATCAACGAGCAGTTCTTC	CASSSTGINEQFF
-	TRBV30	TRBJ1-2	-	TGTGCCTGGAGTGTATCCGGGAGTGGCTACACCTTC	CAWSVSGSGYTF
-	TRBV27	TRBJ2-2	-	TGTGCCAGCAGTTTTTCTGGGGTACTCGCGAACACCGGGGAGCTGTTTTTT	CASSFSGVLANTGELFF
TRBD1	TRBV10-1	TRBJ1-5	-	TGCGCCAGCAGTGGGGACAGGGTGTGGAGCAATCAGCCCCAGCATTTT	CASSGDRVWSNQPQHF
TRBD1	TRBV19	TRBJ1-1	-	TGTGCCAGTAGTGCGAGACAGGGCCTGGGGAACACTGAAGCTTTCTTT	CASSARQGLGNTEAFF
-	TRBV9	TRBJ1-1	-	TGTGCCAGCAGCGCTACCCCGGTCACTGAAGCTTTCTTT	CASSATPVTEAFF
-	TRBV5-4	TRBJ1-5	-	TGTGCCAGCAGCTTGTGGGGTGAGCCCCAGCATTTT	CASSLWGEPQHF
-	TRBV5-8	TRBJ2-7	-	TGTGCCAGCAGCCGGGACACACGCTACGAGCAGTACTTC	CASSRDTRYEQYF
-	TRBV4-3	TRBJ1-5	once	TGCGCCAGCAGCCAAGATGGGTATAGCAATCAGCCCCAGCATTTT	CASSQDGYSNQPQHF
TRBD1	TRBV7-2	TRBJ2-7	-	TGTGCCAGCAGCCTAGACAGGGGCTACGAGCAGTACTTC	CASSLDRGYEQYF
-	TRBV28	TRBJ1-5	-	TGTGCCAGCTCTGCGGAGGATCAGCCCCAGCATTTT	CASSAEDQPQHF
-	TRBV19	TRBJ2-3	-	TGTGCCAGTAGTTCCGAGGGGGTGGGCACAGATACGCAGTATTTT	CASSSEGVGTDTQYF
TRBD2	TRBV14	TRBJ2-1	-	TGTGCCAGCAGCCACCCTAGCGGGGGTTTGGGTGAGCAGTTCTTC	CASSHPSGGLGEQFF
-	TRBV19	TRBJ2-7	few	TGTGCCAGTAGTACCTGGGACGGTAGCTCCTACGAGCAGTACTTC	CASSTWDGSSYEQYF
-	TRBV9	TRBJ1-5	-	TGTGCCAGTGGGGAGGCGCCGGGTCAGCCCCAGCATTTT	CASGEAPGQPQHF
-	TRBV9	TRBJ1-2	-	TGTGCCAGCAGCCTAGGGGGGCGACGCGAAACCCCTAACTATGGCTACACCTTC	CASSLGGRRETPNYGYTF
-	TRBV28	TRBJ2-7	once	TGTGCCAGCAGTCCCCACAGGGACTCCTACGAGCAGTACTTC	CASSPHRDSYEQYF
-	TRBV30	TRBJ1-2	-	TGTGCCTGGAGGGGGTATGGCTACACCTTC	CAWRGYGYTF
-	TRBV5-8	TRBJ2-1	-	TGTGCCAGCAGCTTGGGCAGGGGACGGTACAATGAGCAGTTCTTC	CASSLGRGRYNEQFF
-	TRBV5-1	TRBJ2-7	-	TGCGCCAGCAGCTTGGGACTACGATCCTACGAGCAGTACTTC	CASSLGLRSYEQYF
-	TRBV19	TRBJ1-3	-	TGTGCCAGTAGGGCCCTCGGGGGGAACACCATATATTTT	CASRALGGNTIYF
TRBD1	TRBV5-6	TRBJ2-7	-	TGTGCCAGCAGCTCAACAGGGGGTGAGGGCAAGCAGTACTTC	CASSSTGGEGKQYF
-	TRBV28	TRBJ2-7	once	TGTGCCAGCAGCCTCAGGGGTTTCGGGCAGTACTTC	CASSLRGFGQYF
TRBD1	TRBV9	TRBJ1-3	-	TGTGCCAGCAGCCAACGACAGGGACTGGTGGCTGGAAACACCATATATTTT	CASSQRQGLVAGNTIYF
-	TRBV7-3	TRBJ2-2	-	TGTGCCAGCAGCCCCATTGGCGGGGGCCCCCCCGGGGAGCTGTTTTTT	CASSPIGGGPPGELFF
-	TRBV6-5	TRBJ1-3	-	TGTGCCAGCAGTTACTCGGGGTACGAAGGAAACACCATATATTTT	CASSYSGYEGNTIYF
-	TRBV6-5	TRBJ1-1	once	TGTGCCAGCAGTTACTCGAGTGGGTTGAACACTGAAGCTTTCTTT	CASSYSSGLNTEAFF
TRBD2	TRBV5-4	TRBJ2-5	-	TGTGCCAGCACCCGGAGGGCTAGCGGGGGCCCAGAGACCCAGTACTTC	CASTRRASGGPETQYF
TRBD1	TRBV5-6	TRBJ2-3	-	TGTGCCAGCAGCACCGGGACAGGCAAACCCGATACGCAGTATTTT	CASSTGTGKPDTQYF
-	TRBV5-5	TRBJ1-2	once	TGTGCCAGCAGCTTGGCCCCGGGGGGCCCGCCAGGGGCGAACTATGGCTACACCTTC	CASSLAPGGPPGANYGYTF
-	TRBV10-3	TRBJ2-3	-	TGTGCCATCAGTGGGGGGATGTCCGATACGCAGTATTTT	CAISGGMSDTQYF
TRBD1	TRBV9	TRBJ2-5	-	TGTGCCAGCAGCCCGACAGGGAGTACCCAAGAGACCCAGTACTTC	CASSPTGSTQETQYF
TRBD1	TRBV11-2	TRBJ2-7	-	TGTGCCAGCAGCTGGGACAGGGGGGTCTACGAGCAGTACTTC	CASSWDRGVYEQYF
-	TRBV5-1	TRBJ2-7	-	TGCGCCAGCAGCTGGGCCAGGGAAACCTACGAGCAGTACTTC	CASSWARETYEQYF
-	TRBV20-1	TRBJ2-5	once	TGCAGTGCGCTGGGCCAAGAGACCCAGTACTTC	CSALGQETQYF
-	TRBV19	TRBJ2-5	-	TGTGCCAGTAGTACCCGGACCGAAGGTGGGACCCAGTACTTC	CASSTRTEGGTQYF
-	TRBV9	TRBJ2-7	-	TGTGCCAGCAGCGTAGGGGTTAGCGGCCCCTACGAGCAGTACTTC	CASSVGVSGPYEQYF
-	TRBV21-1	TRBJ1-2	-	TGTGCCAGCAGCCCTTCCGGGGGGTCGGGTGGCTACACCTTC	CASSPSGGSGGYTF
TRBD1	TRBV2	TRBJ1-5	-	TGTGCCAGCAGGGGCCAGGGGGGCTACCTCAGCAATCAGCCCCAGCATTTT	CASRGQGGYLSNQPQHF
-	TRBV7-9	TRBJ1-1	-	TGTGCCAGCAGCCCCTACCTGAACACTGAAGCTTTCTTT	CASSPYLNTEAFF
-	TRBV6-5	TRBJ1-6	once	TGTGCCAGCACCCCGGGGGGGCAGGGAAAGGGGTCCCTCCACTTT	CASTPGGQGKGSLHF
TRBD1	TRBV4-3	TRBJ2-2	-	TGCGCCAGCAGCCAAGATCCAAGGGACAGCAACACCGGGGAGCTGTTTTTT	CASSQDPRDSNTGELFF
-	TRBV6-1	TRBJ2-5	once	TGTGCCAGCAGTTCCCGTCCGGGGCCCCAAGAGACCCAGTACTTC	CASSSRPGPQETQYF
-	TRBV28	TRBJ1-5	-	TGTGCCAGCAGTTCCGAACAGGGTGGGTATCAGCCCCAGCATTTT	CASSSEQGGYQPQHF